This TCR beta chain is from a study of beta chain features in type 1 diabetes. The investigators reverse transcribed all of the isolated RNA, so they sequenced expressed TCRB transcripts. The method was immunoSEQ multiplex PCR; TCRdb's version includes in-frame clones alone and lacks a portion of them. This table has around 430,000 clones, around 28% appearing once. The source of this sequence is a man aged 18 to 29 in good health. The sample was naive CD4+ T cells from blood.

The CDR3 DNA reads TGTGCCAGCAGTGAATATCTGTCGGAGGGGCAGTACTTC. Translating it yields CASSEYLSEGQYF. V is TRBV25-1 and J is TRBJ2-7; perhaps TRBD2 as D (6 bases). V was pared by 0 bases and J by 9 bases, with 12 bases between. The CDR3 consists of 13 residues. Germline assignment: CDR1 MGHDK and CDR2 SYGVNS.